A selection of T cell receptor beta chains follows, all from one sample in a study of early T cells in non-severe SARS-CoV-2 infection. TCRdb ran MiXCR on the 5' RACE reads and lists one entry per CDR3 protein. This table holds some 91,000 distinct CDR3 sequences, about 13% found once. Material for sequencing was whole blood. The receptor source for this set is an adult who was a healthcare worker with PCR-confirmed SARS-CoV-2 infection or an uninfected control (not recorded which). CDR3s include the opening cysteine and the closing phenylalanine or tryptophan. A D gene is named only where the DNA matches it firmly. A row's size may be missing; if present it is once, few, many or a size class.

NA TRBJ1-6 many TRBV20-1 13 TGCAGTGCTAGATCTCAGGAAAGTTCACCCCTCCACTTT CSARSQESSPLHF
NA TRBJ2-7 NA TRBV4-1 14 TGCGCCAGCAGCCAAGCCGGCAGGGACTACGAGCAGTACTTC CASSQAGRDYEQYF
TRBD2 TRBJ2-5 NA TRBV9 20 TGTGCCAGCAGCGTAGCTGATTGGCTAGCGGGGACCCGGTGGCAAGAGACCCAGTACTTC CASSVADWLAGTRWQETQYF
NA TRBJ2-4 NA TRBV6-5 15 TGTGCCAGCAGGACCCCGTCGGGGGACAAAAACATTCAGTACTTC CASRTPSGDKNIQYF
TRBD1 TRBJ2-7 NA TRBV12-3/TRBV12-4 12 TGTGCCAGCAGTTCACAGGGGGTCGAGCAGTACTTC CASSSQGVEQYF
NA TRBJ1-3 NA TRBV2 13 TGTGCCAACGCGGGGTTCTCTGAAAACACCATATATTTT CANAGFSENTIYF
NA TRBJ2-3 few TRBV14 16 TGTGCCAGCAGCCCTTTCGGAGGGAGAGGGACAGATACGCAGTATTTT CASSPFGGRGTDTQYF
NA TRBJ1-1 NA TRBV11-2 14 TGTGCCAGCAGCTTATACCAGTCGAACACTGAAGCTTTCTTT CASSLYQSNTEAFF
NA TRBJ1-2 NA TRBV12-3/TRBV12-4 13 TGTGCCAGCAGTTCGACGGTAAACTATGGCTACACCTTC CASSSTVNYGYTF
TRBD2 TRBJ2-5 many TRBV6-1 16 TGTGCCAGCAGTGAAGTTGGACTAGGGTTGCGAGAGACCCAGTACTTC CASSEVGLGLRETQYF
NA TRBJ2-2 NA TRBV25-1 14 TGTGCCAGCAGCCGGTCCGCCTCCACCGGGGAGCTGTTTTTT CASSRSASTGELFF
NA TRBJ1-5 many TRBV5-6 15 TGTGCCAGCAGCTTGGGCAGGAATCTCAATCAGCCCCAGCATTTT CASSLGRNLNQPQHF
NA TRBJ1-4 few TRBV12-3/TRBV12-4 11 TGTGCCAGCAGTTTTGGTACGCTGACGTTTTTT CASSFGTLTFF
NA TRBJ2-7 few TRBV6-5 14 TGTGCCAGCAGTTATACGGCTGACCCCTACGAGCAGTACTTC CASSYTADPYEQYF
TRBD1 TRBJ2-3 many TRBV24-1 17 TGTGCCACCAGTGAGCCCCCCGGGACAGGGGTCACAGATACGCAGTATTTT CATSEPPGTGVTDTQYF
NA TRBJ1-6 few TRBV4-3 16 TGCGCCAGCAGCCAAGTAATCCCCGGCGGGAGTTCACCCCTCCACTTT CASSQVIPGGSSPLHF
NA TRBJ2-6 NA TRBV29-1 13 TGCAGCGTTACCGTTAATGGGGCCAACGTCCTGACTTTC CSVTVNGANVLTF
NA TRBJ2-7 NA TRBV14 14 TGTGCCAGCAGCCTAAGGGAGATTCGCTACGAGCAGTACTTC CASSLREIRYEQYF
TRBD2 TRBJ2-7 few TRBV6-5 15 TGTGCCAGCAGTACTAGCGGGGTCGACCTCTACGAGCAGTACTTC CASSTSGVDLYEQYF
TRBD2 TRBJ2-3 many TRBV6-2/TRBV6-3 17 TGTGCCAGCAGTTACCCCTCTACTAGCGGGAGAACAGATACGCAGTATTTT CASSYPSTSGRTDTQYF
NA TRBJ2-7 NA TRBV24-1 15 TGTGCCACCAGCGCGTCGGACGGATACTCCTACGAGCAGTACTTC CATSASDGYSYEQYF
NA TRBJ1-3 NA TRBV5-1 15 TGCGCCAGCAGTTCGGGCACCGAACCTGGAAACACCATATATTTT CASSSGTEPGNTIYF
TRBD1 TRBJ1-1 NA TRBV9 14 TGTGCCAGCAGCCAAGGGAGGGGGCGGACTGAAGCTTTCTTT CASSQGRGRTEAFF
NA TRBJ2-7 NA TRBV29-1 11 TGCAGCGTTTGGGACATCCACGAGCAGTACTTC CSVWDIHEQYF
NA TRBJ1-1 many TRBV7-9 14 TGTGCCAGCAGCAAAGGGGGAGGGTCGGCTGAAGCTTTCTTT CASSKGGGSAEAFF
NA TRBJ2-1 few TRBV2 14 TGTGCCAGCTGGGGGGGACAGGAGTACAATGAGCAGTTCTTC CASWGGQEYNEQFF
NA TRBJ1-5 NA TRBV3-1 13 TGTGCCAGCAGCCAAGACAGGGATCAGCCCCAGCATTTT CASSQDRDQPQHF
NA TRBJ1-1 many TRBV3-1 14 TGTGCCAGCAGCCACCAAGGTCAGGGGTTTGAAGCTTTCTTT CASSHQGQGFEAFF
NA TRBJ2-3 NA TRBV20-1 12 TGCAGTGCTAGACTAAACACAGATACGCAGTATTTT CSARLNTDTQYF
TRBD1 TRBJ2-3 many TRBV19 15 TGTGCCACCCCTCAGAGGGGACAGGGTACAGATACGCAGTATTTT CATPQRGQGTDTQYF
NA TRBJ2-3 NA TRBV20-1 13 TGCAGCGGAGGGGACTGGCACACAGATACGCAGTATTTT CSGGDWHTDTQYF
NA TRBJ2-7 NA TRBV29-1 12 TGCAGCTTCCGGGACTGGGCCTACGAGCAGTACTTC CSFRDWAYEQYF
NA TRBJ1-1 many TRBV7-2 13 TGTGCCAGCAGCTTTGGACTGAACACTGAAGCTTTCTTT CASSFGLNTEAFF
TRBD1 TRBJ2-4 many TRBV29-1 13 TGCAGCGTTGAGGACAGGGCCAAAAACATTCAGTACTTC CSVEDRAKNIQYF
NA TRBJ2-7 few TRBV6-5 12 TGTGCCAGCCGAGGGCGAGGATACGAGCAGTACTTC CASRGRGYEQYF
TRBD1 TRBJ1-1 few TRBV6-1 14 TGTGCCAGCCGGATCGGACAGGGGATAACTGAAGTTTTCTTT CASRIGQGITEVFF
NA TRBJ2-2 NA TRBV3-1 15 TGTGCCAGCAGACCTAAGGGGCCGGTAACCGGGGAGCTGTTTTTT CASRPKGPVTGELFF
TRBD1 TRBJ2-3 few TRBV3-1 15 TGTGCCAGCAGCCCGGACAGGGGACGGACAGATACGCAGTATTTT CASSPDRGRTDTQYF
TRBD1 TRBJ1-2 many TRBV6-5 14 TGTGCCAGCCGGAGAACGGACAGGGAGGGCGGCTACACCTTC CASRRTDREGGYTF
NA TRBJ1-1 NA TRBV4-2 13 TGTGCCAGCAGCCAAGATGAGGGACAAGAAGCTTTCTTT CASSQDEGQEAFF
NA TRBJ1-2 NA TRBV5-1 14 TGCGCCAGCAGCTACAGAACAGGGTTGTATGGCTACACCTTC CASSYRTGLYGYTF
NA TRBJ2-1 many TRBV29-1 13 TGCAGCGTCAGGGACTCCTCCTACAATGAGCAGTTCTTC CSVRDSSYNEQFF
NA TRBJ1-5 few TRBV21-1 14 TGTGCCAGCAGCGAAGGGACATCAGGTCAGCCCCAGCATTTT CASSEGTSGQPQHF
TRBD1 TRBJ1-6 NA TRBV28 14 TGTGCCAGCAGAGCGACAGGGAGTTATTCACCCCTCCACTTT CASRATGSYSPLHF
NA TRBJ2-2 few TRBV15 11 TGTGCCACCAGCACAGACCGGGAGCTGTTTTTT CATSTDRELFF
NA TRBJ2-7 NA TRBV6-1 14 TGTGCCAGCAGTGACTACGTAGGCTCCTACGAGCAGTACTTC CASSDYVGSYEQYF
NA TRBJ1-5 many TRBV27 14 TGTGCCAGCAGTTTAAGGGGGTACAATCAGCCCCAGCATTTT CASSLRGYNQPQHF
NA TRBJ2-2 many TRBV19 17 TGTGCCAGTAGTATAAGCAAGGCTAGTAGGGACACCGGGGAGCTGTTTTTT CASSISKASRDTGELFF
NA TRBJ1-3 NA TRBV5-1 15 TGCGCCAGCAGCCCGGGACGGAACTCTGGAAACACCATATATTTT CASSPGRNSGNTIYF
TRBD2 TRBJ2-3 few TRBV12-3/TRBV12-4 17 TGTGCCAGCAGTTTAGGGGCGGCTAGCGGGGAGACAGATACGCAGTATTTT CASSLGAASGETDTQYF
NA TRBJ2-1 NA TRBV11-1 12 TGTGCCAGCAGCTTAAATAGGAATGAGCAGTTCTTC CASSLNRNEQFF
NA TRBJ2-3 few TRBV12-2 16 TGTGCAAGTCGCTTTGGTTCTAGCGGGACCCAGGGGACGCAGTATTTT CASRFGSSGTQGTQYF
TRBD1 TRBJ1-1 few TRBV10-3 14 TGTGCCATCAGGGGGACAGGGAGGAACACTGAAGCTTTCTTT CAIRGTGRNTEAFF
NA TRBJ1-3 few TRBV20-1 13 TGCAGTGCTAGGACCAGCTCTGGAAACACCATATATTTT CSARTSSGNTIYF
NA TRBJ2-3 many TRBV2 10 TGTGCCATCAGGAGCCTCGCATGGTATTTT CAIRSLAWYF